These 20 T cell receptor beta chains came from one sample sequenced in a study of cytotoxic CD8 clonotypes in ibrutinib-treated CLL. Some clones are missing from TCRdb's copy, which holds only in-frame ones; the method was immunoSEQ multiplex PCR. This sample has 130,000 or so clones, with approximately 77% found just once. The specimen was PBMCs, collected after 12 months of ibrutinib treatment. The receptors were gathered from a human donor with chronic lymphocytic leukemia.

The chain employs TRBV7-2 and TRBJ1-2; D uncertain. CDR1 is SGHTA and CDR2 is FQGNSA in the germline V gene. This CDR3 is built from 18 residues. V was trimmed by 3 bases and J by 2 bases, leaving 22 bases between them. CDR3 loop: CASSFPSWTPAENYGYTF. CDR3 bases: TGTGCCAGCAGCTTCCCCTCCTGGACCCCAGCTGAAAACTATGGCTACACCTTC.

On this clone: Its ends do not fully match the called genes, so a read error is possible. The V call is TRBV30, the J call TRBJ2-3; 8 positions agree with TRBD2. The CDR3 spans 14 residues. The germline V gene has CDR1 GTSNPN and CDR2 SVGIG (reference sequence). For the CDR3, the DNA is TGTGCCCGGAGCCAGGCGGGAGGTGGGGATACGCAGTATTTT. This codes for CARSQAGGGDTQYF.

This clone came up a few times. The chain combines TRBV21-1 with TRBJ2-7; TRBD1 reflects the table's D call only, with no check against the DNA. TRBV21-1 is flagged as a pseudogene. The CDR3 totals 15 residues. This CDR3 reads CASTKGQPKGYEQYF. Here the CDR3 DNA reads TGTGCCAGCACCAAGGGACAGCCCAAGGGGTACGAGCAGTACTTC.

The chain uses TRBV6-5 and TRBJ1-4, with D unresolved. Germline V gene data show CDR1 as MNHEY and CDR2 as SVGAGI. The germline V and J ends were trimmed by 10 bases and 0 bases, with 9 bases remaining between them. The CDR3 consists of 13 residues. CDR3 bases: TGTGCCACCTTTAGCGCAACTAATGAAAAACTGTTTTTT. As protein: CATFSATNEKLFF.

This chain joins TRBV10-3 and TRBJ2-7; D possibly corresponds to TRBD1 (6 bases). Trimming cost V 0 bases and J 4 bases, with 16 bases left between them. Germline loops: CDR1 ENHRY, CDR2 SYGVKD. This CDR3 comprises 16 residues. CDR3 protein: CAISESLTDRLYEQYF. CDR3 sequence (DNA): TGTGCCATCAGTGAGTCCCTGACTGACAGGCTGTACGAGCAGTACTTC.

The chain recombines TRBV6-4 with TRBJ2-3; D is tentatively TRBD1 or TRBD2 (6 bases each). The CDR3 contains 15 residues. Germline V lookup: CDR1 MRHNA, CDR2 SNTAGT. The germline V and J ends were trimmed by 3 bases and 0 bases, with 10 bases remaining between them. CDR3 in amino acids: CASSEGGASTDTQYF. DNA of the CDR3: TGTGCCAGCAGTGAGGGGGGCGCGAGCACAGATACGCAGTATTTT.

In regard to this clone: This sample includes further DNA sequences coding for the same CDR3. This chain uses TRBV7-9 with TRBJ2-5, with D perhaps given as TRBD1 or TRBD2 (6 bases each). Deletions cut 1 base from V and 5 bases from J, with 11 bases between. Germline-derived CDR1 and CDR2 are SEHNR and FQNEAQ (reference sequence). The CDR3 extends over 14 amino acids. In DNA, the CDR3 is TGTGCCAGCAGCTTAGGTGGGGGGCGGGAGACCCAGTACTTC. Protein sequence: CASSLGGGRETQYF.

This chain uses TRBV9 with TRBJ1-5; D may be TRBD1 (5 bases). The CDR3 sequence is 16 residues long. Germline V CDR1 and CDR2: SGDLS, YYNGEE. The V end lost 4 bases, the J end lost 4 bases, and 18 bases lay between the germline ends. The CDR3 nucleotides are TGTGCCAGCAGCTCGGGAGGGGTTGGGTGGAATCAGCCCCAGCATTTT. It codes for CASSSGGVGWNQPQHF.

The gene calls are TRBV27 and TRBJ2-3; 12 positions agree with TRBD1. Germline trimming cut 5 bases from V and 5 bases from J; bases unmatched to any gene: 8. CDR1 is MNHEY and CDR2 is SMNVEV in the germline V gene (reference sequence). The CDR3 sequence is 16 residues long. The CDR3 region is CASSPGQGAARDTQYF. The DNA of the CDR3 is TGTGCCAGCAGTCCGGGACAGGGGGCGGCAAGAGATACGCAGTATTTT.

This clone has just a few counts. This chain uses TRBV7-9 with TRBJ1-3, with D possibly matching TRBD1 (6 bases). Trimming removed 7 bases from V and 0 bases from J, with 16 bases in between. Germline V gene data show CDR1 as SEHNR and CDR2 as FQNEAQ (reference sequence). CDR3 length: 16 amino acids. The CDR3 sequence is CASTLAGTYSGNTIYF. CDR3 DNA sequence: TGTGCCAGCACCCTTGCCGGGACATACTCTGGAAACACCATATATTTT.

The chain links TRBV5-1 to TRBJ2-1; no clear D gene. Germline CDR1 SGHRS, CDR2 YFSETQ. Trimming stripped 0 bases from V and 4 bases from J, with 11 bases between. This CDR3 contains 15 residues. CDR3 protein: CASSLAAAEYNEQFF. The CDR3, as DNA: TGCGCCAGCAGCTTGGCCGCTGCAGAATACAATGAGCAGTTCTTC.

The CDR3 is CASRSRGDTQYF. DNA of the CDR3: TGTGCCAGCAGGTCCCGGGGGGATACGCAGTATTTT. This chain joins TRBV7-3 and TRBJ2-3, with a weak D call TRBD2 (6 bases). Trimming took off 6 bases at V and 6 bases at J, with 10 bases between the two ends. The CDR3 loop spans 12 amino acids. The germline CDR1 and CDR2 sequences are SGHTA and FQGTGA.

The chain is built from TRBV27 and TRBJ2-5; D remains ambiguous. CDR1 is MNHEY and CDR2 is SMNVEV in the germline V gene (reference sequence). This CDR3 is built from 14 residues. Trimming pared 3 bases from V and 1 base from J, leaving 9 bases between. The CDR3 nucleotides read TGTGCCAGCAGTTTTCAAGCGACCCAAGAGACCCAGTACTTC. Translating it yields CASSFQATQETQYF.

The count of this clone is one. This rearrangement joins TRBV29-1 to TRBJ2-3; 8 positions match TRBD1. J gave up 1 base and V 6 bases, and 3 bases lay outside the gene matches. The germline V gene has CDR1 SQVTM and CDR2 ANQGSEA. The CDR3 loop spans 13 amino acids. The CDR3 is CSVQTGGTDTQYF. CDR3 coding DNA: TGCAGCGTGCAGACAGGGGGCACAGATACGCAGTATTTT.

This clone has more than one count but fewer than ten. This sequence joins TRBV11-1 and TRBJ2-7; D ambiguous. V was trimmed by 1 base and J by 5 bases, leaving 12 bases between them. The CDR3 has 14 amino acids. Germline V gene data show CDR1 as SGHAT and CDR2 as FQDESV (reference sequence). CDR3 sequence reads: CASSLGLAIHEQYF. The CDR3 bases are TGTGCCAGCAGCTTAGGGTTGGCTATTCACGAGCAGTACTTC.

V gene TRBV30 combines with J gene TRBJ1-2, with 7 bases that match TRBD1. Germline loops: CDR1 GTSNPN, CDR2 SVGIG (reference sequence). The CDR3 consists of 14 residues. V lost 7 bases and J lost 8; bases outside the gene matches: 16. The DNA for the CDR3 is TGTGCCTCTGGACTACAAGGGGACAGCCCCGGCTACACCTTC. Protein sequence: CASGLQGDSPGYTF. The variable domain in full, with the rest retrieved from reference TRBV30 and TRBJ1-2, is SQTIHQWPATLVQPVGSPLSLECTVEGTSNPNLYWYRQAAGRGLQLLFYSVGIGQISSEVPQNLSASRPQDRQFILSSKKLLLSDSGFYLCASGLQGDSPGYTFGSGTRLTVV.

The genes are TRBV5-4 and TRBJ1-6; D is unclear. CDR3 length: 16 residues. Germline V gives CDR1 SGHNT, CDR2 YYREEE (reference sequence). V was pared by 2 bases and J by 8 bases, with 17 bases between. As DNA, the CDR3 is TGTGCCAGCAGCTTCGGTTCGTCAGGTATCGATTCACCCCTCCACTTT. This codes for CASSFGSSGIDSPLHF.

J is TRBJ2-3 and V is TRBV30, with 14 bases matching TRBD2. CDR3 length: 18 residues. V dropped 0 bases and J dropped 0; count of bases not matched to a gene: 5. Germline V CDR1 and CDR2: GTSNPN, SVGIG (reference sequence). CDR3 residues: CAWSVSRTSGGSTDTQYF. The CDR3 DNA follows: TGTGCCTGGAGTGTGTCTCGGACTAGCGGGGGGAGCACAGATACGCAGTATTTT.

The rearrangement uses TRBV6-5 and TRBJ1-4; D is unclear. There are 12 residues in the CDR3. Germline loops: CDR1 MNHEY, CDR2 SVGAGI. Trimming pared 10 bases from V and 4 bases from J, leaving 10 bases between. The CDR3 nucleotides are TGTGCCACCCGGACCTATAATGAAAAACTGTTTTTT. Translated: CATRTYNEKLFF.

The CDR3 coding sequence is TGTGCCAGTAGTTCCACAGGAGCAGATACGCAGTATTTT. This sequence encodes CASSSTGADTQYF. The chain couples TRBV19 to TRBJ2-3; TRBD1 is a possible D gene (5 bases). Trimming took off 5 bases at V and 4 bases at J, with 10 bases between the two ends. Germline V CDR1 and CDR2: LNHDA, SQIVND (reference sequence). The length of the CDR3 is 13 residues.